This T cell receptor (beta chain) was sequenced in a study of blood T cells in healthy people across ages. Using a J-beta primer mix together with a sample-barcoded 5' primer, a second PCR was run for roughly 7 to 11 cycles. A template-switch adaptor that had 12 random nucleotides put a tag on each cDNA molecule. In TCRdb, the 5' RACE reads were re-called with MiXCR into one record per CDR3 protein. The sample has fewer than 2 million distinct CDR3 sequences; approximately 40% are singletons. Turning to this clonotype: Its antigen is undetermined.

The V gene end was trimmed by 1 base and the J gene end by 3 bases; junction bases not matched to a gene: 11. The CDR3 covers 19 residues. Germline CDR1 is MDHEN and CDR2 is SYDVKM. Study-wide results and limits: Bulk PBMC profiling left naive and antigen-experienced comparisons inconclusive. Across the age range, TCR beta diversity per million T cells fell in a roughly linear way.

This chain connects TRBV28 to TRBJ2-4; 11 bases align to TRBD2. This clonotype was obtained from a human donor in good health. Sequencing was carried out using blood. The CDR3 sequence is CASSLFTLAGATIKNIQYF. As DNA, the CDR3 is TGTGCCAGCAGTTTATTTACACTAGCGGGGGCAACCATCAAAAACATTCAGTACTTC.